This note documents a single T cell receptor (beta chain) sequence. The antigen it recognizes is unknown. No much larger clone is present one base from it, and per-base qualities are unavailable. TCRbeta CDR3 regions were amplified from genomic DNA by means of the immunoSEQ Assay, a bias-controlled multiplex PCR. The source study handled its data this way. The number of nucleated cells in each sample was estimated by amplification of reference gene primers within the assay. To quantify the absolute abundance of each unique TCRbeta CDR3 rearrangement, sequence reads were collapsed and filtered. For each sample, productive Simpson clonality was calculated as the square root of Simpson's diversity index across productive rearrangements. This is the immuneACCESS table as TCRdb keeps it, with only in-frame sequences that have V and J called. A part of the clones is gone; compared with another copy, unresolved V genes explain less than half, and the rest is unexplained. V and J calls and clone size are copied from that table; D and trimming were computed from the DNA. The sample contains around 250,000 clones, roughly nine tenths of them found a single time. Approximately 1.2% of the sample lies in the top ten.

The sample belongs to a study of blood T cell repertoires in COVID-19 (dated by TCRdb to 2019 to 2021). For the wider study: The collaborator samples originated in the United States, Italy and Spain and spanned the acute and convalescent phases of COVID-19. The material from the prospective study consisted of cDNA or gDNA derived from T cells, B-cell-depleted T cells, or PBMCs. Subjects who had been exposed to COVID-19, were actively infected with it, or had recovered from it provided the deeply sampled blood TCRbeta repertoires that made up the dataset. The repertoires were released in a freely available public database meant as a resource for research on the immune response to SARS-CoV-2. Samples came from the ongoing ImmuneRACE study (first 160 participants) plus 1,254 subjects from 6 global collaborators. Sample metadata almost always included a de-identified subject ID, COVID-19 status, age in years and sex. Where available, HLA class I and class II types were taken from metadata supplied by the sample provider and were not determined by assay-based typing.

Sequences SGHAT (CDR1) and FQNNGV (CDR2) are obtained from the germline V gene. The CDR3 has 14 amino acids, counting the end cysteine and phenylalanine. The CDR3 DNA has 42 bases and is translated from base 1. The germline ends are 14 bases apart after V is trimmed by 0 bases and J by 9 bases. Points the paper makes about the study in general: The quantity of clinical and demographic metadata differed by source and by participant and was supplied without curation.

In the prospective study, participants were about 18 to 89 years old, resided in fewer than 25 geographic areas of the United States, and were enrolled through a virtual design. In the prospective study, cohorts were assigned on the basis of participant-reported clinical history obtained from a screening survey and a study questionnaire. Mobile phlebotomists in the prospective study collected whole blood, serum and a nasopharyngeal or oropharyngeal swab from every participant. Over an approximately 2-month period, participants in the prospective study had the option of providing additional blood draws and questionnaires. Before DNA extraction, blood samples from the prospective study were shipped at room temperature or frozen.

Sequencing was done on a sample of PBMCs or T cells enriched from blood (not recorded which). This TCR was sampled from a human donor in a cohort exposed to, infected with or recovered from COVID-19 (not recorded which). The donor label of this sample is uncertain. The chain was built from TRBV11-2 and TRBJ1-1, with a tentative D gene TRBD1 over 6 matching bases. The DNA reads TGTGCCAGCAGCTTAGATAAACCCCGGGACAAAGCTTTCTTT. Its translation is CASSLDKPRDKAFF.